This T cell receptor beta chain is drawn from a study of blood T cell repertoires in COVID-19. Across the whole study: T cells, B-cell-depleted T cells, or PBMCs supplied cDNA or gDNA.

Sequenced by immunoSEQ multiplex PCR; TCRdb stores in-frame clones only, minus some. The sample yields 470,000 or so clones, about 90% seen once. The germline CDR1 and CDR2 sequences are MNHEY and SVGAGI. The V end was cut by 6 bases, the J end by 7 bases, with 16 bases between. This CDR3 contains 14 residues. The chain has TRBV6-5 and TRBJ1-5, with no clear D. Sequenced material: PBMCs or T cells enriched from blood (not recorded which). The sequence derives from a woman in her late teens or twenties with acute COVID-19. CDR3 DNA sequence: TGTGCCAGCAGACAAATAGGGAGTATCCAGCCCCAGCATTTT. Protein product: CASRQIGSIQPQHF.